These T cell receptor beta chains were read from a single sample in a study of cytomegalovirus exposure and HLA in healthy donors. Generated by immunoSEQ multiplex PCR, the TCRdb table keeps only in-frame clones and is missing some. The data contain fewer than 65,000 clones, approximately 76% of them singletons. The specimen was PBMCs. The origin of the receptors is a middle-aged man in good health and CMV-seronegative. The CDR3 runs from the conserved cysteine through the conserved F or W. Each record gives: V gene, clone size, J gene, D gene, CDR3 protein, CDR3 DNA. D genes are given only for firm matches. Clone size appears in some rows only: once, few, many, or a class for an expanded clone.

>TRBV19|few|TRBJ1-1|TRBD1
CASSSPPGTGNTEAFF
TGTGCCAGTAGTAGCCCCCCCGGGACAGGGAACACTGAAGCTTTCTTT
>TRBV7-9|.|TRBJ2-1|TRBD1
CASSLGTGVNEQFF
TGTGCCAGCAGCTTAGGGACAGGTGTCAATGAGCAGTTCTTC
>TRBV13|.|TRBJ2-7|.
CASSLDQAYEQYF
TGTGCCAGCAGCTTAGACCAGGCCTACGAGCAGTACTTC
>TRBV5-1|few|TRBJ2-2|TRBD1
CASSWGQGTGELFF
TGCGCCAGCAGCTGGGGACAGGGCACCGGGGAGCTGTTTTTT
>TRBV7-3|once|TRBJ2-3|.
CASSLATRADTQYF
TGTGCCAGCAGCTTAGCTACTAGGGCAGATACGCAGTATTTT
>TRBV15|.|TRBJ1-5|TRBD1
CATSRSSGVDRFNQPQHF
TGTGCCACCAGCAGATCATCCGGGGTGGACAGGTTCAATCAGCCCCAGCATTTT
>TRBV5-1|.|TRBJ1-4|.
CASSLEGGGLEKLFF
TGCGCCAGCAGCTTGGAGGGCGGGGGATTGGAAAAACTGTTTTTT
>TRBV5-8|.|TRBJ1-1|.
CASSLYRQRSQNTEAFF
TGTGCCAGCAGCTTGTACCGCCAACGGTCTCAGAACACTGAAGCTTTCTTT
>TRBV10-3|.|TRBJ1-5|.
CAISEGASFNQPQHF
TGTGCCATCAGTGAGGGGGCGTCCTTCAATCAGCCCCAGCATTTT
>TRBV9|.|TRBJ1-5|.
CASSRQGNQPQHF
TGTGCCAGCTCCCGACAGGGCAATCAGCCCCAGCATTTT
>TRBV11-2|once|TRBJ1-5|.
CASSSGTFSNQPQHF
TGTGCCAGCAGCTCAGGGACATTTAGCAATCAGCCCCAGCATTTT
>TRBV29-1|.|TRBJ1-2|TRBD1
CSVEGRGRVYGYTF
TGCAGCGTTGAAGGGAGGGGGCGAGTCTATGGCTACACCTTC
>TRBV6-1|.|TRBJ1-5|.
CASSAVPPGLGNQPQHF
TGTGCCAGCAGTGCGGTCCCACCGGGACTCGGCAATCAGCCCCAGCATTTT
>TRBV27|.|TRBJ2-2|TRBD1
CASMRGQGFRELFF
TGTGCCAGCATGAGGGGACAGGGATTCAGGGAGCTGTTTTTT
>TRBV7-8|.|TRBJ1-5|TRBD1
CASRADRSNQPQHF
TGTGCCAGCAGAGCGGACAGGAGCAATCAGCCCCAGCATTTT
>TRBV6-1|once|TRBJ2-7|TRBD2
CASTVGTSGFYEQYF
TGTGCCAGCACGGTTGGGACTAGCGGGTTCTACGAGCAGTACTTC
>TRBV9|.|TRBJ1-4|.
CASAEGASNEKLFF
TGTGCCAGCGCCGAAGGGGCCTCTAATGAAAAACTGTTTTTT
>TRBV4-2|.|TRBJ1-5|.
CASSRQQADSNQPQHF
TGTGCCAGCAGCCGGCAACAGGCGGATAGCAATCAGCCCCAGCATTTT
>TRBV4-2|.|TRBJ1-4|TRBD1
CATNPGTGNEKLFF
TGTGCCACCAACCCGGGGACAGGTAATGAAAAACTGTTTTTT
>TRBV6-4|few|TRBJ2-1|TRBD1
CASSDSSIGQVPDEQFF
TGTGCCAGCAGTGACTCGAGTATTGGACAGGTACCCGATGAGCAGTTCTTC
>TRBV7-2|.|TRBJ1-5|.
CASSLGREQPQHF
TGTGCCAGCAGCTTAGGGCGGGAACAGCCCCAGCATTTT
>TRBV10-3|.|TRBJ2-3|TRBD2
CAILSGVTDTQYF
TGTGCCATCCTTAGCGGGGTCACAGATACGCAGTATTTT
>TRBV14|.|TRBJ2-7|.
CASSQALLYEQYF
TGTGCCAGCAGCCAAGCCCTTTTATACGAGCAGTACTTC
>TRBV9|.|TRBJ2-5|TRBD1
CASSVGLRGLGETQYF
TGTGCCAGCAGCGTAGGGCTCAGGGGGCTTGGGGAGACCCAGTACTTC
>TRBV7-9|.|TRBJ2-3|.
CASSLDRLLVYF
TGTGCCAGCAGCCTTGACCGACTCCTGGTTTATTTT
>TRBV27|.|TRBJ2-5|.
CASSFRAGSVAQYF
TGTGCCAGCAGTTTTCGGGCAGGGTCGGTGGCCCAGTACTTC
>TRBV5-6|.|TRBJ2-1|TRBD2
CASSGGSSGAYAYNEQFF
TGTGCCAGCAGCGGAGGTTCTAGCGGGGCCTATGCCTACAATGAGCAGTTCTTC
>TRBV9|once|TRBJ2-2|TRBD1
CASSGGRGDRALAGELFF
TGTGCCAGCAGCGGGGGGAGGGGGGACAGGGCCCTAGCCGGGGAGCTGTTTTTT
>TRBV5-1|.|TRBJ2-2|.
CASSRRTANTGELFF
TGCGCCAGCAGCAGGAGGACAGCGAACACCGGGGAGCTGTTTTTT
>TRBV9|.|TRBJ1-1|TRBD1
CASSEPGGSYWMNTEAFF
TGTGCCAGCAGCGAACCAGGGGGCAGTTATTGGATGAACACTGAAGCTTTCTTT
>TRBV5-4|.|TRBJ2-3|TRBD2
CASSLEGAGGDTQYF
TGTGCCAGCAGCTTGGAGGGAGCGGGGGGAGATACGCAGTATTTT
>TRBV2|.|TRBJ1-1|TRBD1
CASSPTFPTGARKTEAFF
TGTGCCAGCAGCCCAACCTTCCCCACAGGGGCCCGCAAGACTGAAGCTTTCTTT
>TRBV2|.|TRBJ2-7|TRBD2
CASILAGGYEQYF
TGTGCCAGCATATTAGCGGGGGGCTACGAGCAGTACTTC
>TRBV10-3|.|TRBJ1-6|.
CAISAGGPNSPLHF
TGTGCCATTTCGGCGGGAGGTCCGAATTCACCCCTCCACTTT
>TRBV6-6|.|TRBJ2-3|.
CASSYFGTPTTDTQYF
TGTGCCAGCAGTTACTTCGGGACACCCACCACAGATACGCAGTATTTT
>TRBV6-6|.|TRBJ2-7|TRBD1
CASSHRDSRYEQYF
TGTGCCAGCAGTCACCGGGACAGCCGCTACGAGCAGTACTTC
>TRBV5-4|.|TRBJ2-7|TRBD2
CASSLAPGLSSNEQYF
TGTGCCAGCAGCTTGGCCCCGGGACTATCCTCAAACGAGCAGTACTTC
>TRBV11-2|.|TRBJ2-1|.
CASSFGFGGHNEQFF
TGTGCCAGCAGCTTTGGGTTCGGGGGGCACAATGAGCAGTTCTTC
>TRBV5-4|few|TRBJ2-1|TRBD2
CATTQRGSYNEQFF
TGTGCCACCACCCAGCGGGGGTCCTACAATGAGCAGTTCTTC
>TRBV5-1|.|TRBJ2-3|.
CATDAGAAGDTQYF
TGCGCCACCGATGCGGGGGCCGCGGGAGATACGCAGTATTTT
>TRBV10-1|.|TRBJ2-2|.
CASSEYTTGELFF
TGCGCCAGCAGTGAGTACACCACCGGGGAGCTGTTTTTT
>TRBV5-1|.|TRBJ2-1|TRBD2
CASSLAFVGTSGTLRNEQFF
TGCGCCAGCAGCTTGGCCTTCGTTGGGACTAGCGGGACACTGAGGAATGAGCAGTTCTTC
>TRBV15|few|TRBJ2-3|.
CATRPLLTGYFTDTQYF
TGTGCCACCAGACCCTTACTAACAGGATACTTCACAGATACGCAGTATTTT
>TRBV7-9|.|TRBJ1-2|.
CSSSFEQHGYTF
TGTTCCAGCAGCTTCGAACAGCATGGCTACACCTTC
>TRBV6-5|.|TRBJ1-6|TRBD1
CASRRQGPVGSPLHF
TGTGCCAGCAGACGACAGGGCCCGGTGGGGTCACCCCTCCACTTT
>TRBV5-1|.|TRBJ1-1|TRBD1
CASSLTGVTEAFF
TGCGCCAGCAGCCTGACAGGGGTCACTGAAGCTTTCTTT
>TRBV4-2|.|TRBJ2-7|.
CASSQEAIAAYEQYF
TGTGCCAGCAGCCAAGAAGCCATCGCGGCCTACGAGCAGTACTTC
>TRBV5-6|few|TRBJ2-7|.
CASSLAYEQYF
TGTGCCAGCAGCTTGGCGTACGAGCAGTACTTC
>TRBV19|.|TRBJ2-1|TRBD2
CASSYGTSGEQFF
TGTGCCAGTAGTTACGGGACTAGCGGCGAGCAGTTCTTC
>TRBV12-5|once|TRBJ2-7|.
CASGEASYEQYF
TGTGCTAGTGGCGAAGCATCCTACGAGCAGTACTTC
>TRBV15|once|TRBJ2-6|TRBD1
CATSGGQGSGANVLTF
TGTGCCACCAGCGGGGGACAGGGGTCTGGGGCCAACGTCCTGACTTTC